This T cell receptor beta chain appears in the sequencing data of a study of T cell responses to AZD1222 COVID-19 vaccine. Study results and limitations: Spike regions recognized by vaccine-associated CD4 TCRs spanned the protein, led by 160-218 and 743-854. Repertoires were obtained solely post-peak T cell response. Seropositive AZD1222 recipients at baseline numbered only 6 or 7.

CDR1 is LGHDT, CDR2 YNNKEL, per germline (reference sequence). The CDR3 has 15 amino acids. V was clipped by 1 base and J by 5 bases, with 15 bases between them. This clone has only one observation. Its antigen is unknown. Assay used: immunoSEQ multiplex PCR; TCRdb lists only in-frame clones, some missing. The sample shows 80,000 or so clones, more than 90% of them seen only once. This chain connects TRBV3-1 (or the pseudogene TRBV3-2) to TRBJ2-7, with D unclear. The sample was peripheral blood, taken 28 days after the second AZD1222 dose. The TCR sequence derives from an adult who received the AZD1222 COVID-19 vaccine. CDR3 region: CASSQGPESGDEQYF. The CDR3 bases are TGTGCCAGCAGCCAAGGCCCTGAAAGTGGGGACGAGCAGTACTTC.